One and the same sample provided the 13 T cell receptor beta chains below, sequenced in a study of blood T cell repertoires in COVID-19. Method: immunoSEQ multiplex PCR; TCRdb's copy keeps in-frame clones and lacks some. The sample lists 230,000 or so clones; 86% were seen once. The source material was PBMCs or T cells enriched from blood (not recorded which). The source of these receptors is a middle-aged woman with acute COVID-19.

This chain uses TRBV5-1 with TRBJ2-2; 7 bases align to TRBD1. CDR3 length: 14 residues. Per germline, CDR1 SGHRS and CDR2 YFSETQ. The ends lost 0 bases at V and 8 bases at J; junction bases unmatched: 4. CDR3 region: CASSLGQGQGELFF. Here the CDR3 DNA reads TGCGCCAGCAGCTTGGGACAGGGCCAAGGGGAGCTGTTTTTT.

This rearrangement joins TRBV4-3 to TRBJ2-7; TRBD1 is a possible D gene (6 bases). The CDR3 runs 16 residues. Trimming shortened V by 0 bases and J by 2 bases, and 14 bases separated the two germline ends. Per the germline V gene, CDR1 is LGHNA and CDR2 is YSLEER. CDR3 in DNA: TGCGCCAGCAGCCAAGAGCTCAGGACAGTTCCCTACGAGCAGTACTTC. As protein: CASSQELRTVPYEQYF.

J is TRBJ1-2 and V is TRBV29-1; D uncertain. V was pared by 3 bases and J by 4 bases, with 9 bases between. This CDR3 has 12 amino acids. The germline gives CDR1 SQVTM, CDR2 ANQGSEA. CDR3 in amino acids: CSVDEGGYGYTF. CDR3 DNA: TGCAGCGTTGATGAGGGTGGCTATGGCTACACCTTC.

The chain uses TRBV4-3 and TRBJ2-2; 10 nucleotides line up with TRBD2. The length of the CDR3 is 17 residues. The V gene end was trimmed by 3 bases and the J gene end by 1 base; junction bases not matched to a gene: 5. Germline CDR1 is LGHNA and CDR2 is YSLEER. Written as DNA, the CDR3 is TGCGCCAGCAGCCATCACGCTAGCGGGGGGAACACCGGGGAGCTGTTTTTT. This sequence encodes CASSHHASGGNTGELFF.

The chain recombines TRBV5-1 with TRBJ2-3; D unclear. The CDR3 contains 15 residues. The V end lost 0 bases, the J end lost 6 bases, and 14 bases lay between the germline ends. From germline, CDR1 is SGHRS and CDR2 YFSETQ. CDR3 amino acids: CASSLEVPGWDTQYF. The CDR3 bases are TGCGCCAGCAGCTTGGAGGTCCCGGGTTGGGATACGCAGTATTTT.

The chain couples TRBV19 to TRBJ1-5, with 8 nucleotides matching TRBD1. The CDR3 has 17 amino acids. The germline CDR1 and CDR2 sequences are LNHDA and SQIVND (reference sequence). The J segment lost 7 bases and the V segment lost 5 bases, leaving 16 bases of the junction unmatched. The CDR3 region is CASSDGDRNFRVQPQHF. CDR3 coding DNA: TGTGCCAGTAGTGATGGGGACAGGAATTTTAGAGTACAGCCCCAGCATTTT.

The CDR3 spells CASSPGQYLNTEAFF. CDR3 nucleotides: TGTGCCAGCAGCCCCGGACAGTACTTGAACACTGAAGCTTTCTTT. The chain is built from TRBV7-8 and TRBJ1-1, with D perhaps matching TRBD1 (6 bases). Trimming cost V 5 bases and J 0 bases, with 13 bases left between them. CDR3 size: 15 residues. Germline values: CDR1 SGHVS, CDR2 FQNEAQ. The complete variable domain, with remaining parts taken from reference TRBV7-8 and TRBJ1-1, reads GAGVSQSPRYKVAKRGQDVALRCDPISGHVSLFWYQQALGQGPEFLTYFQNEAQLDKSGLPSDRFFAERPEGSVSTLKIQRTQQEDSAVYLCASSPGQYLNTEAFFGQGTRLTVV.

The chain combines TRBV5-4 with TRBJ2-1; D may be TRBD2 (5 bases). With 3 bases removed from V and 6 bases from J, the gap between germline ends came to 10 bases. The germline gives CDR1 SGHNT, CDR2 YYREEE (reference sequence). This CDR3 contains 13 residues. The CDR3 region is CASSWRSTNEQFF. In DNA form, the CDR3 reads TGTGCCAGCAGCTGGAGGAGTACCAATGAGCAGTTCTTC.

The chain has TRBV29-1 and TRBJ2-1; TRBD1 aligns across 8 bases. The CDR3 sequence is 15 residues long. V lost 3 bases to trimming and J lost 1 base; unmatched junction nucleotides: 5. The germline CDR1 and CDR2 sequences are SQVTM and ANQGSEA. The CDR3 is CSVDRRDRSYNEQFF. For the CDR3, the DNA is TGCAGCGTTGATCGCCGGGACAGGTCCTACAATGAGCAGTTCTTC.

The V and J genes are TRBV6-7 and TRBJ1-1, with 9 nucleotides matching TRBD1. TRBV6-7 has ORF status, its function being uncertain. This CDR3 contains 17 residues. The ends lost 2 bases at V and 3 bases at J; junction bases unmatched: 10. Here the CDR3 reads CASSYIDRDREYTEAFF. DNA of the CDR3: TGTGCCAGCAGTTACATCGACCGGGACAGGGAATACACTGAAGCTTTCTTT.

The CDR3 sequence: CASSHGGAAGAYYEQYF. The CDR3 coding sequence is TGCGCCAGCAGCCATGGAGGAGCGGCAGGGGCCTACTACGAGCAGTACTTC. This chain links TRBV4-1 with TRBJ2-7; TRBD1 is a possible D gene (6 bases). Germline-derived CDR1 and CDR2 are MGHRA and YSYEKL. The CDR3 loop spans 17 amino acids. The ends were cut back, 3 bases at V and 3 bases at J, with 21 bases in the middle.

As for this clone: One end of the junction fails to match germline, which may point to a read error. V and J are TRBV27 and TRBJ1-5; the match to TRBD1 covers 8 bases. The CDR3 runs 15 residues. Germline-derived CDR1 and CDR2 are MNHEY and SMNVEV (reference sequence). CDR3 in DNA: TGTGCCAGCAGTTTATTTGCAGGGGGCAAGCAGCCCCAGCATTTT. As protein: CASSLFAGGKQPQHF.

This sequence joins TRBV2 and TRBJ2-3; 9 bases line up with TRBD2. V shed 5 bases, J shed 4 bases, and the junction held 10 bases outside the gene matches. This CDR3 spans 16 amino acids. Germline loops: CDR1 SNHLY, CDR2 FYNNEI. Here the CDR3 DNA reads TGTGCCAGCAGTCTGCGGGGGGGAACTAGCTCAGATACGCAGTATTTT. Protein: CASSLRGGTSSDTQYF.